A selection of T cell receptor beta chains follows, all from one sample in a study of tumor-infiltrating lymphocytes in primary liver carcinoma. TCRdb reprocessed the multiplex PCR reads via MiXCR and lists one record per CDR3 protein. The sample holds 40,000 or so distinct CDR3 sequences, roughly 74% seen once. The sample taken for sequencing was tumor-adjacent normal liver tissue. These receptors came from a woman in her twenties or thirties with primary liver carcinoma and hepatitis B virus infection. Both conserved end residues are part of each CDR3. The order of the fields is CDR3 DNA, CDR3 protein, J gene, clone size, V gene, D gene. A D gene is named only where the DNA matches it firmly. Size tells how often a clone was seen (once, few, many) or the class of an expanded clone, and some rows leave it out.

CDR3 DNA: TGTGCCAGCTCACCAGTCCGAAAAGGGCCCTACGAGCAGTACTTC
CDR3 protein: CASSPVRKGPYEQYF
J gene: TRBJ2-7
clone size: many
V gene: TRBV6-2/TRBV6-3
D gene: .

CDR3 DNA: TGTGCCAGCAGCTTCGGACAGGGCGGGTACAATGAGCAGTTCTTC
CDR3 protein: CASSFGQGGYNEQFF
J gene: TRBJ2-1
clone size: .
V gene: TRBV9
D gene: TRBD1

CDR3 DNA: TGTGCCAGCAGCTGGAAGGAGCAAGAGACCCAGTACTTC
CDR3 protein: CASSWKEQETQYF
J gene: TRBJ2-5
clone size: .
V gene: TRBV11-2
D gene: .

CDR3 DNA: TGCAGTGCTAGAGAAGTCGGGCTAGCGACCGGGGAGCTGTTTTTT
CDR3 protein: CSAREVGLATGELFF
J gene: TRBJ2-2
clone size: many
V gene: TRBV20-1
D gene: .

CDR3 DNA: TGTGCCAGCAGGATGACTAGGCTCGAGACCCAGTACTTC
CDR3 protein: CASRMTRLETQYF
J gene: TRBJ2-5
clone size: many
V gene: TRBV28
D gene: .

CDR3 DNA: TGTGCCAGCAACCAAGGGGACAGGGGATACAAACGCCTCCACTTT
CDR3 protein: CASNQGDRGYKRLHF
J gene: TRBJ1-6
clone size: .
V gene: TRBV4-2
D gene: TRBD1

CDR3 DNA: TGTGCCAGCAGCTGGGGACAGGAGGGAAGCACTGAAGCTCTCTTT
CDR3 protein: CASSWGQEGSTEALF
J gene: TRBJ1-1
clone size: .
V gene: TRBV6-2/TRBV6-3
D gene: TRBD1

CDR3 DNA: TGCGCCAGCAGCCAAGATGCCGGGGCTCGACCCTACGAGCAGTACTTC
CDR3 protein: CASSQDAGARPYEQYF
J gene: TRBJ2-7
clone size: few
V gene: TRBV4-3
D gene: .

CDR3 DNA: TGCGCCAGCAGCTTCCAGGCAGCGAACACCGGGGAGCTGTTTTTT
CDR3 protein: CASSFQAANTGELFF
J gene: TRBJ2-2
clone size: .
V gene: TRBV13
D gene: .

CDR3 DNA: TGTGCCAGCAGTCGGGACAGAACCCAAGAGACCCAGTACTTC
CDR3 protein: CASSRDRTQETQYF
J gene: TRBJ2-5
clone size: .
V gene: TRBV6-2/TRBV6-3
D gene: TRBD1

CDR3 DNA: TGTGCCGGCAGTCACGGAGCGTATAGTACAGATACACAGTATTTT
CDR3 protein: CAGSHGAYSTDTQYF
J gene: TRBJ2-3
clone size: .
V gene: TRBV6-1
D gene: .

CDR3 DNA: TGCAACGTTGGGAGACGAGACACCTGGGAGCTGTTTTTT
CDR3 protein: CNVGRRDTWELFF
J gene: TRBJ2-2
clone size: .
V gene: TRBV29-1
D gene: .

CDR3 DNA: TGTGCCAGCAGTGGAGCGGGGGGACCGAGGAATTCACCCTTCCACTTT
CDR3 protein: CASSGAGGPRNSPFHF
J gene: TRBJ1-6
clone size: .
V gene: TRBV6-1
D gene: .

CDR3 DNA: TGTGCCAGCAGCCAAGGTTGGAGCGCGGAGACCCAGTACTTC
CDR3 protein: CASSQGWSAETQYF
J gene: TRBJ2-5
clone size: .
V gene: TRBV14
D gene: .

CDR3 DNA: TGTGCCAGCAGCCCGAAATGGGTTTACTGCGAGCAGTACTTC
CDR3 protein: CASSPKWVYCEQYF
J gene: TRBJ2-7
clone size: .
V gene: TRBV5-6
D gene: .

CDR3 DNA: TGTGCCGGCAGCTCCCGTAAGGGTGGAGGCCAGCCCCAGCATTTT
CDR3 protein: CAGSSRKGGGQPQHF
J gene: TRBJ1-5
clone size: .
V gene: TRBV12-3/TRBV12-4
D gene: .

CDR3 DNA: TGTGACAACAGCTTAGGACTGGCCTCCTACGAGCAGTACTTC
CDR3 protein: CDNSLGLASYEQYF
J gene: TRBJ2-7
clone size: .
V gene: TRBV11-1
D gene: .

CDR3 DNA: TGTGCCAGCAACAGGGAAGGCGAGCAGTACTTC
CDR3 protein: CASNREGEQYF
J gene: TRBJ2-7
clone size: once
V gene: TRBV13
D gene: .

CDR3 DNA: TGTGTCAGCCGGGCGGGAGGGCCCACAGATACGCAATATTTT
CDR3 protein: CVSRAGGPTDTQYF
J gene: TRBJ2-3
clone size: .
V gene: TRBV6-6
D gene: TRBD2

CDR3 DNA: TGTGCCAGCAGCTCGGGAGGCCTCTACGAGCAGTACTTC
CDR3 protein: CASSSGGLYEQYF
J gene: TRBJ2-7
clone size: .
V gene: TRBV7-9
D gene: TRBD2

CDR3 DNA: TGCAGTGCTAGAACCAAAAGACTAGCGGGAGGGAAAAACATTCAGTACTTC
CDR3 protein: CSARTKRLAGGKNIQYF
J gene: TRBJ2-4
clone size: .
V gene: TRBV20-1
D gene: TRBD2

CDR3 DNA: TGTGCCAGCAGCCTGACAGCGGGAGCGAGCTATGAGCAGTTCTTC
CDR3 protein: CASSLTAGASYEQFF
J gene: TRBJ2-1
clone size: .
V gene: TRBV7-2
D gene: TRBD2

CDR3 DNA: TGTGCCAGGAGCCGAGGCACAGATACACAGTATTTT
CDR3 protein: CARSRGTDTQYF
J gene: TRBJ2-3
clone size: .
V gene: TRBV4-2
D gene: .

CDR3 DNA: TGTGCCGGCAGGTCGTGGGGCGGGGTTTACGAGCAGTACTTC
CDR3 protein: CAGRSWGGVYEQYF
J gene: TRBJ2-7
clone size: .
V gene: TRBV11-2
D gene: .

CDR3 DNA: TGTGCCACCAGTTCCGGGACTTGGGACACTGAAGCTTTCTTT
CDR3 protein: CATSSGTWDTEAFF
J gene: TRBJ1-1
clone size: few
V gene: TRBV24-1
D gene: .

CDR3 DNA: TGTGCCAGTGCCCCTAGGGCAGATAGCTATGGCTACGCCTTC
CDR3 protein: CASAPRADSYGYAF
J gene: TRBJ1-2
clone size: .
V gene: TRBV6-1
D gene: .

CDR3 DNA: TGTGCCATCAGTGGACTAAGACCAGGACAGGGCTCCTACGAGCAGTGCTTC
CDR3 protein: CAISGLRPGQGSYEQCF
J gene: TRBJ2-7
clone size: .
V gene: TRBV24-1
D gene: TRBD1

CDR3 DNA: TGTGGCAGCAGCCCGATGGGGGGGAGGTTCAATGAGCAATTCTTC
CDR3 protein: CGSSPMGGRFNEQFF
J gene: TRBJ2-1
clone size: .
V gene: TRBV4-2
D gene: TRBD2

CDR3 DNA: TGTGTCACCAGCTCGACAGGGGGTGGAAACACCATATATTTT
CDR3 protein: CVTSSTGGGNTIYF
J gene: TRBJ1-3
clone size: .
V gene: TRBV24-1
D gene: TRBD1

CDR3 DNA: TGTGCCAGCAGCCAAGGGCAGGTTCGCTCCTACGAGCAGTACTTC
CDR3 protein: CASSQGQVRSYEQYF
J gene: TRBJ2-7
clone size: many
V gene: TRBV14
D gene: .

CDR3 DNA: TGTGCCAGCAGCGCTCGAGCGTTCACAGATACGCAGTATTTT
CDR3 protein: CASSARAFTDTQYF
J gene: TRBJ2-3
clone size: once
V gene: TRBV9
D gene: .

CDR3 DNA: TGTTCCAGCAGTTACCCGGGTGGGGAACCCCATGGCTACACCTTC
CDR3 protein: CSSSYPGGEPHGYTF
J gene: TRBJ1-2
clone size: .
V gene: TRBV6-6
D gene: .

CDR3 DNA: TGTGCCAAGAGTTTGAGGAAGCGAATCCACGAGCAGTACTTC
CDR3 protein: CAKSLRKRIHEQYF
J gene: TRBJ2-7
clone size: .
V gene: TRBV12-3/TRBV12-4
D gene: .

CDR3 DNA: TGTGCCAGTAGCCCCCCGCGGGGGAGCGGGAGTGCCTCAGATACGCAATATTTT
CDR3 protein: CASSPPRGSGSASDTQYF
J gene: TRBJ2-3
clone size: .
V gene: TRBV7-8
D gene: TRBD2

CDR3 DNA: TGCGCCAGCAGTGAGGTGGGAAGGGAGACCCGGTACTTC
CDR3 protein: CASSEVGRETRYF
J gene: TRBJ2-5
clone size: .
V gene: TRBV10-2
D gene: .

CDR3 DNA: TGCACCAGCAGCCAAGAGAGGCCCAGTGAGCAATTCTTC
CDR3 protein: CTSSQERPSEQFF
J gene: TRBJ2-1
clone size: .
V gene: TRBV4-3
D gene: .

CDR3 DNA: TGTGCCAGCAGCTCCCGGACAGGGAGCCTCGAGCAGTACTTC
CDR3 protein: CASSSRTGSLEQYF
J gene: TRBJ2-7
clone size: many
V gene: TRBV13
D gene: TRBD1

CDR3 DNA: TGTGCCAGCAGCCCCGATCCCCATTTGAACACCGGGGAGTCGTTTTTT
CDR3 protein: CASSPDPHLNTGESFF
J gene: TRBJ2-2
clone size: .
V gene: TRBV11-2
D gene: .

CDR3 DNA: TGCAGTGCACGTCGGACGGACAATCAGCCCCAGCATTTT
CDR3 protein: CSARRTDNQPQHF
J gene: TRBJ1-5
clone size: .
V gene: TRBV20-1
D gene: .

CDR3 DNA: TGTGCCAGCAGCCAAGACTGGACTGGGTCTTACGAGCAGTGCTTC
CDR3 protein: CASSQDWTGSYEQCF
J gene: TRBJ2-7
clone size: .
V gene: TRBV4-2
D gene: .

CDR3 DNA: TGCAGCGCGACAGGGGAGATAGGTTCTGCGGTGGAGACCCATTACTTC
CDR3 protein: CSATGEIGSAVETHYF
J gene: TRBJ2-5
clone size: .
V gene: TRBV29-1
D gene: TRBD1

CDR3 DNA: .
CDR3 protein: CASTMGVGTGTKNIKYF
J gene: TRBJ2-4
clone size: .
V gene: TRBV12-3/TRBV12-4
D gene: .

CDR3 DNA: TGTGCCAGCAGTGAAGAGGCGGGCTGGGGAGATACACGGTATTTT
CDR3 protein: CASSEEAGWGDTRYF
J gene: TRBJ2-3
clone size: .
V gene: TRBV6-4
D gene: .

CDR3 DNA: TGTGCAAGCATATGGGACAGGACCAACGAGCAGTACTTC
CDR3 protein: CASIWDRTNEQYF
J gene: TRBJ2-7
clone size: .
V gene: TRBV11-2
D gene: TRBD1

CDR3 DNA: TGTGCCAGCAGCCAAGATGCCAGTAGCTCTGGGGCCTACGTCCTGACTTTC
CDR3 protein: CASSQDASSSGAYVLTF
J gene: TRBJ2-6
clone size: .
V gene: TRBV4-2
D gene: .

CDR3 DNA: TGCGCCAGCAGCCATGAGTGCACAGATACGCAGTATTTT
CDR3 protein: CASSHECTDTQYF
J gene: TRBJ2-3
clone size: .
V gene: TRBV4-3
D gene: .

CDR3 DNA: TGCGCCAGCAGCCAAGGGGCGGTGACCCTCACCTTGGAGCTGTTTTTT
CDR3 protein: CASSQGAVTLTLELFF
J gene: TRBJ2-2
clone size: .
V gene: TRBV4-3
D gene: .

CDR3 DNA: TGCGCTAGCAGCCAAGACTTTACAGGGGGGGAAGCAACTAATGAAAAACTGTTTTTT
CDR3 protein: CASSQDFTGGEATNEKLFF
J gene: TRBJ1-4
clone size: once
V gene: TRBV4-1
D gene: TRBD1

CDR3 DNA: TGCGCCAGCAGGAAGACAGGGAACAATCAGCCCCGGCATTTT
CDR3 protein: CASRKTGNNQPRHF
J gene: TRBJ1-5
clone size: .
V gene: TRBV28
D gene: TRBD1

CDR3 DNA: TGTGCCAGCAGATATGCAGGGGGTAGGGCTGAAGCCTTCTTT
CDR3 protein: CASRYAGGRAEAFF
J gene: TRBJ1-1
clone size: .
V gene: TRBV11-2
D gene: TRBD1

CDR3 DNA: TGTGTCAGCAGATATACAGGGGGGAGTGCTGAAGCCTCCTTT
CDR3 protein: CVSRYTGGSAEASF
J gene: TRBJ1-1
clone size: .
V gene: TRBV11-2
D gene: TRBD1